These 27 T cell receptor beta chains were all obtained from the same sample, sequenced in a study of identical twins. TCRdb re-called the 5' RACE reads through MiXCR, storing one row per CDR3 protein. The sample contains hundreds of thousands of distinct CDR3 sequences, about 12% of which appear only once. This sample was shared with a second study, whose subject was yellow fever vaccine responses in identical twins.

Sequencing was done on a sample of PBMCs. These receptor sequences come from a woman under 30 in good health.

The CDR3 is CSAQRGPGGTDTQYF. CDR3 in DNA: TGCAGTGCTCAGCGGGGCCCGGGGGGCACAGATACGCAGTATTTT. The rearrangement links TRBV20-1 to TRBJ2-3; 7 bases fit TRBD2. Trimming removed 5 bases from V and 1 base from J; junction bases left unmatched: 9. The CDR3 has 15 residues. The germline V gene encodes CDR1 DFQATT and CDR2 SNEGSKA (reference sequence).

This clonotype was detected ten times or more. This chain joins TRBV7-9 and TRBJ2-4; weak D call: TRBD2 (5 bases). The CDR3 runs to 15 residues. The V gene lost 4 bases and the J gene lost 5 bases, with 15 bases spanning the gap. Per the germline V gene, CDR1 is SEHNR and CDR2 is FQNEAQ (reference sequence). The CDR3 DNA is TGTGCCAGCAGCTCAGAATCGGGAATCCAAAACATTCAGTACTTC. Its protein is CASSSESGIQNIQYF.

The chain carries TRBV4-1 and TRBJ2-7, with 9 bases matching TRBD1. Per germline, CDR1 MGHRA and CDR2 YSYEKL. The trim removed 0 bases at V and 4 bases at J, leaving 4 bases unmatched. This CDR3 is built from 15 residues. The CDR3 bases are TGCGCCAGCAGCCAAGAACAGGGGGCAAGTTACGAGCAGTACGTC. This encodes CASSQEQGASYEQYV.

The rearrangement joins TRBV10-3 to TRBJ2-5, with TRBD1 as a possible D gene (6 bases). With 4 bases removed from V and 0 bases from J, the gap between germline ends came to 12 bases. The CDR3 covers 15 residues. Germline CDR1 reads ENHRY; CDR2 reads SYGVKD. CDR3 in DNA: TGTGCCATCAGTGGACCACAGGGCCACCAAGAGACCCAGTACTTC. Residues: CAISGPQGHQETQYF.

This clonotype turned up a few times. For the CDR3, the DNA is TGCGCCAGCAGCCAAGTCGCAGGGGCCAACGTCCTGACTTTC. Translated, it gives CASSQVAGANVLTF. The rearrangement links TRBV4-1 to TRBJ2-6; no clear D. Trimming removed 1 base at V and 4 bases at J, with 5 bases between. The CDR3 consists of 14 residues. Germline V gene data show CDR1 as MGHRA and CDR2 as YSYEKL.

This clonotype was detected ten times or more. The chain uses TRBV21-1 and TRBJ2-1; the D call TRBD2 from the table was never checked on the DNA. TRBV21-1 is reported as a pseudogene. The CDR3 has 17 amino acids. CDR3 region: CASSKVSLAGENNEQFF. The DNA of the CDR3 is TGTGCCAGCAGCAAAGTGAGCCTAGCGGGAGAAAACAATGAGCAGTTCTTC.

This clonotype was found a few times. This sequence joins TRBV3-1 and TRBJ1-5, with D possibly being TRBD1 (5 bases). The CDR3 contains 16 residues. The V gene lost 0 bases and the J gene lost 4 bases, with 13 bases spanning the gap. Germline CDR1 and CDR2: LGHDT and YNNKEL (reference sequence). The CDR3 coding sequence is TGTGCCAGCAGCCAAGATCCTGGGGCCCCTAATCAGCCCCAGCATTTT. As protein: CASSQDPGAPNQPQHF.

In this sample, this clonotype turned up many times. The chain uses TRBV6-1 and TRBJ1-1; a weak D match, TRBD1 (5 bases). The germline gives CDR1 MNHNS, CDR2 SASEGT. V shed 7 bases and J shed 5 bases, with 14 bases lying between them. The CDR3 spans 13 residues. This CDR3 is CASTTLGDTEAFF. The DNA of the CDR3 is TGTGCCAGCACCACCCTGGGGGATACTGAAGCTTTCTTT.

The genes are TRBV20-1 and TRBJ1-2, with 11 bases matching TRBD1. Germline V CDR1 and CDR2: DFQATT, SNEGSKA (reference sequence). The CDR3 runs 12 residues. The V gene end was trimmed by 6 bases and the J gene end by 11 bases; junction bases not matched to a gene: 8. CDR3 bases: TGCAGTGCCAGGACAGGGGGCAAGGGGTACACCTTC. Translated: CSARTGGKGYTF.

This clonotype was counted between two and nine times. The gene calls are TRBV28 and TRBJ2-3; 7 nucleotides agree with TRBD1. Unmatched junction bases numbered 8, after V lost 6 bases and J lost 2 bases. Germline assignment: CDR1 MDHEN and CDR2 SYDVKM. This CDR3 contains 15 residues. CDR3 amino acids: CASRQPGQYTDTQYF. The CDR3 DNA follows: TGTGCCAGCAGACAACCGGGACAGTACACAGATACGCAGTATTTT.

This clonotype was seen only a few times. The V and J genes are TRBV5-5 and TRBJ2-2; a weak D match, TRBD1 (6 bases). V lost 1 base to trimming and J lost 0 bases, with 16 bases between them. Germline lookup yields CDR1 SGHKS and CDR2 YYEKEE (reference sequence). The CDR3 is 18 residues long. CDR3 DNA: TGTGCCAGCAGCTTGAAGGGGGTCCAGGGCGCGAACACCGGGGAGCTGTTTTTT. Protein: CASSLKGVQGANTGELFF.

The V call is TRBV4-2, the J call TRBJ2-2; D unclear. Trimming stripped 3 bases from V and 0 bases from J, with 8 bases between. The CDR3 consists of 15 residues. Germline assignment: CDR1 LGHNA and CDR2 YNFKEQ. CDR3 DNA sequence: TGTGCCAGCAGCCAGTACTTCACGAACACCGGGGAGCTGTTTTTT. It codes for CASSQYFTNTGELFF.

Here the CDR3 reads CASSLAPMDRDAGELFF. The CDR3 DNA follows: TGTGCCAGCAGCCTCGCCCCGATGGACAGGGACGCCGGGGAGCTGTTTTTT. The rearrangement uses TRBV7-9 and TRBJ2-2; 8 bases agree with TRBD1. The CDR3 covers 17 residues. Per the germline V gene, CDR1 is SEHNR and CDR2 is FQNEAQ (reference sequence). V shed 5 bases and J 6 bases; nucleotides not matched to a gene: 14.

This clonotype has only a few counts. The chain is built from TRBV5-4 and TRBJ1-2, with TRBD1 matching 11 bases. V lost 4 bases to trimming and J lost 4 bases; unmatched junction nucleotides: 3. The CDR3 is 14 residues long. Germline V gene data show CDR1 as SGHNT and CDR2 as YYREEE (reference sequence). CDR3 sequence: CASSQGQGAYGYTF. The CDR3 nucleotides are TGTGCCAGCAGCCAAGGACAGGGGGCCTATGGCTACACCTTC.

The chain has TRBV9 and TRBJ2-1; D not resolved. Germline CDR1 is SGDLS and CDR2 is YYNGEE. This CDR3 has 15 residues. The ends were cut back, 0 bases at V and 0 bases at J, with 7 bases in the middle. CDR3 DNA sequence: TGTGCCAGCAGCGTAGATGGCGTCTCCTACAATGAGCAGTTCTTC. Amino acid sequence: CASSVDGVSYNEQFF.

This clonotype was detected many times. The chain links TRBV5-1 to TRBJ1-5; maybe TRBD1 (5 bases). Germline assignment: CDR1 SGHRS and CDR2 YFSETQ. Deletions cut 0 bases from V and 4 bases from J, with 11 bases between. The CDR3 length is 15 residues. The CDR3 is CASSLEGAGNQPQHF. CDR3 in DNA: TGCGCCAGCAGCTTGGAGGGTGCAGGGAATCAGCCCCAGCATTTT.

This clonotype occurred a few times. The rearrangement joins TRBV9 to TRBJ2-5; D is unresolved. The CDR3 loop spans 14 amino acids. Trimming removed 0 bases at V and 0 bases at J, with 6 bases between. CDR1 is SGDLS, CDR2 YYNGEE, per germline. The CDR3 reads CASSVETYQETQYF. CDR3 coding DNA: TGTGCCAGCAGCGTAGAGACGTACCAAGAGACCCAGTACTTC.

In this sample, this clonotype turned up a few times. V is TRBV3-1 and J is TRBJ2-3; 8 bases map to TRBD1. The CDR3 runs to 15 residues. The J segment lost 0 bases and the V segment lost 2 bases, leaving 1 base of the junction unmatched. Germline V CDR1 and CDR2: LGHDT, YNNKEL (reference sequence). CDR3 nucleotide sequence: TGTGCCAGCAGCCAACAGGGGGCAAGCACAGATACGCAGTATTTT. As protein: CASSQQGASTDTQYF.

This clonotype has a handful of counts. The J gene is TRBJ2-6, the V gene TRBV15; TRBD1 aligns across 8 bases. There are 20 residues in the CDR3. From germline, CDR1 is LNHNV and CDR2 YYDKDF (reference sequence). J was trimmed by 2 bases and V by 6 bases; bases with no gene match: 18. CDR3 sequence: CATRPRAGTGPFTGANVLTF. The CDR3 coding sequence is TGTGCCACCAGACCCCGCGCCGGGACAGGCCCATTCACTGGGGCCAACGTCCTGACTTTC.

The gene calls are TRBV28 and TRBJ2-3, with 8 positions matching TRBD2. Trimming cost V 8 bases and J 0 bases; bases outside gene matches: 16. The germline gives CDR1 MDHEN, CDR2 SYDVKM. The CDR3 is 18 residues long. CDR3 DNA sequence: TGTGCCAGCGGTGGAGGCGCGGGGGGCCAGGATAGCACAGATACGCAGTATTTT. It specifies CASGGGAGGQDSTDTQYF.

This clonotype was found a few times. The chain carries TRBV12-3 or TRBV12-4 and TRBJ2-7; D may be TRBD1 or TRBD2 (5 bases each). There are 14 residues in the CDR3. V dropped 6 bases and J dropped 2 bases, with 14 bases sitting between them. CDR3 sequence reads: CASRRGTATYEQYF. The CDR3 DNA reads TGTGCCAGCAGACGAGGGACCGCCACCTACGAGCAGTACTTC.

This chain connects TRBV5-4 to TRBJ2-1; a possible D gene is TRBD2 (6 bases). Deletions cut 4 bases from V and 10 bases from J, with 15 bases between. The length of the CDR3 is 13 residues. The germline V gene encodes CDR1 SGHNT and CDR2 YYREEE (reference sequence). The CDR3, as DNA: TGTGCCAGCAGCGGTATGCTAGCGCAGGAGCAGTTCTTC. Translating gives CASSGMLAQEQFF.

Written as DNA, the CDR3 is TGTGCCACCAGTGATTTGGGCAGGGGAACAGATACGCAGTATTTT. As protein: CATSDLGRGTDTQYF. The chain carries TRBV24-1 and TRBJ2-3, with D perhaps TRBD1 (6 bases). The CDR3 is made up of 15 amino acids. Germline CDR1 KGHDR, CDR2 SFDVKD. V was shortened by 0 bases and J by 3 bases, with 9 bases between the two germline ends.

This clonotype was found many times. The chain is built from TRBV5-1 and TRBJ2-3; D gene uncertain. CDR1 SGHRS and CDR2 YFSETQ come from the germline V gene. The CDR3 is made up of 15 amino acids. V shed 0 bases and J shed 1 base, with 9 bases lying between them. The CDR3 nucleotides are TGCGCCAGCAGCTTGGAAGCAACGGGCACAGATACGCAGTATTTT. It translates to CASSLEATGTDTQYF.

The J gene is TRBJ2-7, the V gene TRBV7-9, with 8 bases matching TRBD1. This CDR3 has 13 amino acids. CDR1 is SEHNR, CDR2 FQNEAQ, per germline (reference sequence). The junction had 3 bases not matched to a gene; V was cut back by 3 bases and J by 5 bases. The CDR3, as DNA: TGTGCCAGCAGCTTCAGGGGGCAAGACGAGCAGTACGTC. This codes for CASSFRGQDEQYV.

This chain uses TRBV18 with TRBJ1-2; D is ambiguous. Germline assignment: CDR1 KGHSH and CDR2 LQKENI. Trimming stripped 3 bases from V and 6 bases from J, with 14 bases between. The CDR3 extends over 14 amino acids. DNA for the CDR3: TGTGCCAGCTCACCGCGGCTCCCCGAAGATGGCTACACCTTC. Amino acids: CASSPRLPEDGYTF.

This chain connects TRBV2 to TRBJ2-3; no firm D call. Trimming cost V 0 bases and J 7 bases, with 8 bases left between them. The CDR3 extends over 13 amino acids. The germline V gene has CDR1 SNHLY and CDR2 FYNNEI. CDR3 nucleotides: TGTGCCAGCAGTGAAGCGCTGAAAAATACGCAGTATTTT. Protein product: CASSEALKNTQYF.